This T cell receptor beta chain was identified during a study of CD4+ T cells in melanoma. Overall study findings and caveats: Reportedly, melanoma neoantigen-specific CD4+ T cells showed varied differentiation states. CD8+ T cell, macrophage and B cell function reportedly correlated with neoantigen-specific CD4+ T cells.

CDR1 is ENHRY and CDR2 is SYGVKD in the germline V gene. This CDR3 region has 15 residues. Trimming stripped 5 bases from V and 4 bases from J, with 17 bases between. Using immunoSEQ multiplex PCR, the repertoire was profiled, and TCRdb retains in-frame clones only, with some absent. This sample has 12,000 to 15,000 clones, with less than 85% found just once. Relative to its sample, this clone is medium-sized. Its target is not known. The chain links TRBV10-3 to TRBJ1-2; D may be TRBD1 (5 bases). This sequence originates from a human donor with melanoma. The source material was cells from a culture (not recorded whether cultured in vitro). The CDR3 bases are TGTGCCATCAGTCCGAGGTCACCCCAGGGCTATGGCTACACCTTC. It codes for CAISPRSPQGYGYTF.